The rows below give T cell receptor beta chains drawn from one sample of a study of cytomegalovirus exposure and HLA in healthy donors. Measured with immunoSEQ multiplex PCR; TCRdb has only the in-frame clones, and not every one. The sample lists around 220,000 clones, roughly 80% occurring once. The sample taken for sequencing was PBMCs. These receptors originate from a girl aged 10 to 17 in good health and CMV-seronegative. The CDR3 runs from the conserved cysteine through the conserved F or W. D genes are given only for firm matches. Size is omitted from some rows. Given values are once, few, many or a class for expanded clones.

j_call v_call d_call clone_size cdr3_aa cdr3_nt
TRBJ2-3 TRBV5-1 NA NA CASQPAVRTDTQYF TGCGCCAGCCAGCCCGCGGTGAGGACAGATACGCAGTATTTT
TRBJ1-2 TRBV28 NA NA CASRSPGTSRYGYTF TGTGCCAGCAGGTCTCCCGGGACATCGCGGTATGGCTACACCTTC
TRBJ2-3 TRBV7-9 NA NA CASSLGSGTDTQYF TGTGCCAGCAGCTTAGGTAGTGGCACAGATACGCAGTATTTT
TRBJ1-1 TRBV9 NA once CASSVGLWGENTEAFF TGTGCCAGCAGCGTAGGTTTGTGGGGGGAGAACACTGAAGCTTTCTTT
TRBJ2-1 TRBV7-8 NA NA CASSLVSLALSYNEQFF TGTGCCAGCAGCTTAGTATCCCTAGCGCTCTCCTACAATGAGCAGTTCTTC
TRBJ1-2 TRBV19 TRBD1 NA CASSIRGQGSYGYTF TGTGCCAGTAGTATCCGTGGACAGGGGTCTTATGGCTACACCTTC
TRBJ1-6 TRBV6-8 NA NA CASSKPLGGSYNSPLHF TGTGCCAGCAGCAAACCCCTCGGGGGCTCCTATAATTCACCCCTCCACTTT
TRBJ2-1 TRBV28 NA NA CASSLFQRSAYNEQFF TGTGCCAGCAGTTTATTCCAGAGGTCAGCCTACAATGAGCAGTTCTTC
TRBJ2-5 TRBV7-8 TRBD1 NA CASRTQRQGAQETQYF TGTGCCAGCAGGACCCAAAGACAGGGGGCCCAAGAGACCCAGTACTTC
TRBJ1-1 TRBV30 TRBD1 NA CAWSVQGVSEAFF TGTGCCTGGAGTGTACAGGGGGTGTCCGAAGCTTTCTTT
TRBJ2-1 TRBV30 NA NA CAWRQTNYNEQFF TGTGCCTGGAGACAGACAAACTACAATGAGCAGTTCTTC
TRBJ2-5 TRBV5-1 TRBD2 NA CASSLVPGLARGTQYF TGCGCCAGCAGCTTGGTGCCTGGACTAGCGAGGGGGACCCAGTACTTC
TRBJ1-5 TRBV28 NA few CASSFNQGRWNQPQHF TGTGCCAGCAGTTTTAACCAGGGAAGGTGGAATCAGCCCCAGCATTTT
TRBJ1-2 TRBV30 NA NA CAWERTRPGGYTF TGTGCCTGGGAAAGGACAAGGCCTGGAGGCTACACCTTC
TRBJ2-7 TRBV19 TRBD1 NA CASSNPGTASYEQYF TGTGCCAGTAGTAACCCCGGGACAGCCTCCTACGAGCAGTACTTC
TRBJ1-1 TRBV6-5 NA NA CASSVRRLDTEAFF TGTGCCAGCAGTGTCCGCAGACTCGACACTGAAGCTTTCTTT
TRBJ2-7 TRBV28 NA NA CASSLSGTMSYEQYF TGTGCCAGCAGTTTATCCGGGACAATGTCCTACGAGCAGTACTTC
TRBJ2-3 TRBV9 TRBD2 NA CASSVASGGANTDTQYF TGTGCCAGCAGCGTGGCTAGCGGGGGGGCCAACACAGATACGCAGTATTTT
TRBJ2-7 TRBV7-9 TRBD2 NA CASSLVGLAGGPTDEQYF TGTGCCAGCAGCTTAGTAGGGCTAGCGGGGGGGCCAACCGACGAGCAGTACTTC
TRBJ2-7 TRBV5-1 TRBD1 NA CASSHGTGGSYEQYF TGCGCCAGCAGCCATGGGACAGGGGGCTCCTACGAGCAGTACTTC
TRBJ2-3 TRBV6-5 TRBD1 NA CASSSGQVYTDTQYF TGTGCCAGCAGTTCCGGACAGGTTTACACAGATACGCAGTATTTT
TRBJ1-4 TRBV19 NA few CAVGMRELFF TGTGCTGTCGGGATGAGAGAACTGTTTTTT
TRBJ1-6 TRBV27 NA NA CASSRLQSSYNSPLHF TGTGCCAGCAGTCGTCTACAGAGCTCCTATAATTCACCCCTCCACTTT
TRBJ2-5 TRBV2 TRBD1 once CASSEWGQKGETQYF TGTGCCAGCAGTGAATGGGGACAGAAAGGAGAGACCCAGTACTTC
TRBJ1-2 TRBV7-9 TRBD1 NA CSSSLAGTGVSGYTF TGTTCCAGCAGCCTGGCCGGGACAGGGGTTAGTGGCTACACCTTC
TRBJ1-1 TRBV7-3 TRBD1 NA CASSRTRQGEAFF TGTGCCAGCAGCAGAACTCGACAGGGCGAAGCTTTCTTT
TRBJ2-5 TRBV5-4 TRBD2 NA CASSLVSSGGGTQYF TGTGCCAGCAGCTTGGTTTCTAGCGGTGGCGGGACCCAGTACTTC
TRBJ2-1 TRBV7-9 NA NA CASSLTGVNEQFF TGTGCCAGCAGCTTAACGGGGGTCAATGAGCAGTTCTTC
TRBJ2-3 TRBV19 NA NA CASSNSGTDTQYF TGTGCCAGTAGTAATTCGGGCACAGATACGCAGTATTTT
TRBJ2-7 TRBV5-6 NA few CASSPPVGEQYF TGTGCCAGCAGCCCACCGGTCGGCGAGCAGTACTTC
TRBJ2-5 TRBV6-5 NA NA CASSYGGWEQETQYF TGTGCCAGCAGTTACGGGGGGTGGGAACAAGAGACCCAGTACTTC
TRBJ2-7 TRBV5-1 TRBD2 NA CASREGLAGSYEQYF TGCGCCAGCAGGGAGGGACTAGCGGGCTCCTACGAGCAGTACTTC
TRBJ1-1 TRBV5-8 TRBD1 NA CASRRGVNTEAFF TGTGCCAGCCGCAGGGGGGTGAACACTGAAGCTTTCTTT
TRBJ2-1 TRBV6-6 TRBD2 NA CASGLGTSAYNEQFF TGTGCCAGCGGTTTAGGGACTAGTGCCTACAATGAGCAGTTCTTC
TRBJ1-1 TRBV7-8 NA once CASSRTRVLKYFRSEAFF TGTGCCAGCAGCCGGACACGGGTGTTAAAGTACTTCCGATCTGAAGCTTTCTTT
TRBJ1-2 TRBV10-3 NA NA CAISGSRFGDGYTF TGTGCCATCAGTGGGTCCCGTTTCGGGGATGGCTACACCTTC
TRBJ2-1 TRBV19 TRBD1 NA CASSIDRLVGDRYNEQFF TGTGCCAGTAGTATAGATCGCCTGGTTGGGGACAGGTACAATGAGCAGTTCTTC
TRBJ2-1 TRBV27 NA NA CASSLSSGQHEQFF TGTGCCAGCAGTTTAAGTTCTGGGCAACATGAGCAGTTCTTC
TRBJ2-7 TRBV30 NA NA CAWSVALYEQYF TGTGCCTGGAGTGTGGCCCTTTACGAGCAGTACTTC
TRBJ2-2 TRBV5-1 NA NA CASSSGGGTGELFF TGCGCCAGCAGCTCAGGAGGAGGAACCGGGGAGCTGTTTTTT
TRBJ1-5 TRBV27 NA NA CASSLTIDIRNQPQHF TGTGCCAGCAGTTTAACTATAGATATCCGTAATCAGCCCCAGCATTTT
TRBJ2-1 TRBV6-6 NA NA CASSYFGGRPFNVEFF TGTGCCAGCAGTTACTTCGGGGGGCGCCCCTTTAACGTTGAGTTCTTC
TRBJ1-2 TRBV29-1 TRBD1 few CSDTTGDYGYTF TGCAGCGATACCACAGGGGACTATGGCTACACCTTC
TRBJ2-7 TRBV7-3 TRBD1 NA CASSPHGTGGYEQYF TGTGCCAGCAGCCCACACGGGACAGGGGGATACGAGCAGTACTTC
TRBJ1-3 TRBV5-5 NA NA CASSTDSLRNTIYF TGTGCCAGCAGCACGGACAGCCTAAGAAACACCATATATTTT
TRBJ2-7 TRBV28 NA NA CASSLRQGGQYF TGTGCCAGCAGTTTGCGACAGGGAGGGCAGTACTTC